The clone carrying this TCR beta chain was found many times. The V gene's germline CDR1 is MGHDK and CDR2 SYGVNS. The CDR3 has 14 amino acids. The V gene lost 1 base and the J gene lost 2 bases, with 7 bases spanning the gap. TCRdb reprocessed the 5' RACE reads with MiXCR, giving one entry per CDR3 protein. The sample shows a few hundred thousand distinct CDR3 sequences, around 9.6% of them seen only once. This sample is part of a study of identical twins. The same sample was also studied in work on yellow fever vaccine responses in identical twins.

This receptor was obtained from a woman younger than 30 in good health. Sequenced input: PBMCs. The chain joins TRBV25-1 to TRBJ2-3, with no clear D. The CDR3 spells CASSELAPTDTQYF. The CDR3 bases are TGTGCCAGCAGTGAATTGGCACCCACAGATACGCAGTATTTT. Full variable domain (missing parts from reference TRBV25-1 and TRBJ2-3): EADIYQTPRYLVIGTGKKITLECSQTMGHDKMYWYQQDPGMELHLIHYSYGVNSTEKGDLSSESTVSRIRTEHFPLTLESARPSHTSQYLCASSELAPTDTQYFGPGTRLTVL.